This T cell receptor beta chain was sequenced for a study of control samples from healthy donors and cancer patients. Profiled with immunoSEQ multiplex PCR; TCRdb holds only in-frame clones, not every one. The repertoire holds 110,000 or so clones, with roughly four fifths as singletons. Germline V CDR1 and CDR2: MNHEY, SMNVEV (reference sequence). The CDR3 contains 15 residues. The trim removed 0 bases at V and 4 bases at J, leaving 6 bases unmatched. The sequencing sample was made of blood. The sequence was obtained from a man aged 18 to 29 in good health. This chain joins TRBV27 and TRBJ2-7; 7 bases match TRBD2. The CDR3 protein is CASSLSFGGGYEQYF. The CDR3 coding sequence is TGTGCCAGCAGTTTATCGTTTGGGGGGGGTTACGAGCAGTACTTC.